Following are 32 T cell receptor beta chains from one sample sequenced in a study of Ad26.COV2.S vaccination and SARS-CoV-2 variants. TCRdb's copy holds only in-frame clones and misses some; the assay was immunoSEQ multiplex PCR. The sample lists some 330,000 clones, 75% to 90% seen once, with roughly 6% in the top ten. Regarding treatment: over 15 received Ad26.COV2.S at low or high dose, single or two shots; several received placebo; per-sample allocation not given. Sample collection was performed on day 63 after the first vaccine or placebo injection. The sequenced sample was peripheral blood, obtained in a trial of Ad26.COV2.S vaccine versus placebo. The receptors shown here come from a person aged 18-60 years who received the Ad26.COV2.S COVID-19 vaccine or a placebo.

The chain recombines TRBV19 with TRBJ1-5, with D perhaps TRBD1 (5 bases). Germline values: CDR1 LNHDA, CDR2 SQIVND (reference sequence). CDR3 length: 15 amino acids. The V end was cut by 5 bases, the J end by 2 bases, with 13 bases between. The CDR3 region has the DNA TGTGCCAGTAGTCAAGGGGCCGCTGGCAATCAGCCCCAGCATTTT. Its translation is CASSQGAAGNQPQHF. Filled out from reference TRBV19 and TRBJ1-5, the complete variable domain reads DGGITQSPKYLFRKEGQNVTLSCEQNLNHDAMYWYRQDPGQGLRLIYYSQIVNDFQKGDIAEGYSVSREKKESFPLTVTSAQKNPTAFYLCASSQGAAGNQPQHFGDGTRLSIL.

The chain has TRBV10-3 and TRBJ1-1, with unresolved D. V was shortened by 3 bases and J by 3 bases, with 5 bases between the two germline ends. The CDR3 is 12 amino acids. From germline, CDR1 is ENHRY and CDR2 SYGVKD. CDR3 amino acids: CAISEGDTEAFF. In DNA, the CDR3 is TGTGCCATCAGTGAAGGTGACACTGAAGCTTTCTTT.

The chain couples TRBV18 to TRBJ1-1; 7 bases agree with TRBD1. Germline trimming cut 3 bases from V and 7 bases from J; bases unmatched to any gene: 5. CDR3 length: 13 residues. Germline V gene lookup returns CDR1 KGHSH and CDR2 LQKENI. CDR3 sequence reads: CASSPNRDSEAFF. As DNA, the CDR3 is TGTGCCAGCTCACCGAACCGGGACAGTGAAGCTTTCTTT.

The V and J genes are TRBV4-1 and TRBJ1-3, with D perhaps TRBD1 (5 bases). Germline-derived CDR1 and CDR2 are MGHRA and YSYEKL. The CDR3 totals 18 residues. V dropped 0 bases and J dropped 0 bases, with 15 bases sitting between them. For the CDR3, the DNA is TGCGCCAGCAGCCAAGACACCCAGGACACCATCTCTGGAAACACCATATATTTT. As protein: CASSQDTQDTISGNTIYF.

V is TRBV12-3 or TRBV12-4 and J is TRBJ1-2; D is unclear. The CDR3 length is 13 residues. V was pared by 0 bases and J by 4 bases, with 6 bases between. CDR3 nucleotides: TGTGCCAGCAGTTTAGCAGGGCTCTATGGCTACACCTTC. Translating gives CASSLAGLYGYTF.

The V gene is TRBV6-5, the J gene TRBJ1-5; D remains unclear. Germline loops: CDR1 MNHEY, CDR2 SVGAGI. CDR3 length: 14 residues. V dropped 7 bases and J dropped 1 base, with 11 bases sitting between them. In DNA, the CDR3 is TGTGCCAGCACCAGGCCCGTAAGCAATCAGCCCCAGCATTTT. The encoded protein is CASTRPVSNQPQHF.

CDR3 nucleotides: TGTGCCAGCAGTGACCGACCAAGGACAGGGGGCAACTATGGCTACACCTTC. It encodes CASSDRPRTGGNYGYTF. This chain links TRBV28 with TRBJ1-2; 11 nucleotides align to TRBD1. This CDR3 region has 17 residues. Germline assignment: CDR1 MDHEN and CDR2 SYDVKM. The junction had 10 bases not matched to a gene; V was cut back by 5 bases and J by 2 bases.

The chain carries TRBV7-2 and TRBJ2-5; D perhaps matches TRBD1 (6 bases). V dropped 0 bases and J dropped 0 bases, with 11 bases sitting between them. The CDR3 is made up of 16 amino acids. Germline V gene data show CDR1 as SGHTA and CDR2 as FQGNSA. The DNA of the CDR3 is TGTGCCAGCAGCTTAGCGCAGGGGTTCTACCAAGAGACCCAGTACTTC. It codes for CASSLAQGFYQETQYF.

This chain connects TRBV30 to TRBJ1-1; maybe TRBD1 (5 bases). V shed 0 bases and J shed 4 bases, with 15 bases lying between them. There are 15 residues in the CDR3. Per germline, CDR1 GTSNPN and CDR2 SVGIG (reference sequence). This chain's CDR3 is CAWSVGATEGTEAFF. The CDR3 DNA reads as TGTGCCTGGAGTGTTGGGGCGACTGAGGGCACTGAAGCTTTCTTT.

V and J are TRBV19 and TRBJ2-7, with D possibly being TRBD2 (6 bases). CDR1 LNHDA and CDR2 SQIVND come from the germline V gene (reference sequence). Trimming removed 6 bases from V and 2 bases from J, with 14 bases in between. The CDR3 is 14 residues long. The CDR3 sequence: CASRRDSTTYEQYF. In nucleotides, the CDR3 is TGTGCCAGTAGGCGGGATAGCACCACCTACGAGCAGTACTTC.

This sequence joins TRBV5-1 and TRBJ2-7; 7 bases are shared with TRBD1. The CDR3 runs 13 residues. CDR1 is SGHRS and CDR2 is YFSETQ in the germline V gene. V gave up 6 bases and J gave up 2 bases; unmatched junction bases: 5. The DNA for the CDR3 is TGCGCCAGCACCAGGACAGGTACCTACGAGCAGTACTTC. This codes for CASTRTGTYEQYF.

The rearrangement joins TRBV19 to TRBJ1-3, with D possibly being TRBD1 (5 bases). This CDR3 is built from 14 residues. Trimming took 9 bases from V and 0 from J, leaving 12 bases between them. Germline V gives CDR1 LNHDA, CDR2 SQIVND (reference sequence). This CDR3 is CARRNRTSGNTIYF. DNA for the CDR3: TGTGCCAGACGAAACAGGACCTCTGGAAACACCATATATTTT.

The gene calls are TRBV10-3 and TRBJ1-5; no firm D call. Germline CDR1 and CDR2: ENHRY and SYGVKD. V lost 10 bases and J 2 bases, leaving 12 bases between the germline ends. The CDR3 length is 13 residues. In DNA, the CDR3 is TGTGCCAGTGGAGGGTGGGGCAATCAGCCCCAGCATTTT. Translated, it gives CASGGWGNQPQHF.

This chain connects TRBV11-2 to TRBJ2-7; 7 nucleotides align to TRBD2. The CDR3 has 16 amino acids. In germline, CDR1 is SGHAT, CDR2 FQNNGV. J was trimmed by 2 bases and V by 6 bases; bases with no gene match: 13. The CDR3, as DNA: TGTGCCAGCAGGCCGCTGGCGGGAGTACTTCCCTACGAGCAGTACGTC. Encoded protein: CASRPLAGVLPYEQYV.

CDR3 residues: CASSLDTSGSKCEQYV. CDR3 nucleotide sequence: TGTGCCAGCAGTCTGGATACTAGCGGGAGTAAATGCGAGCAGTACGTC. The rearrangement links TRBV27 to TRBJ2-7; TRBD2 aligns across 11 bases. This CDR3 region has 16 residues. Germline CDR1 and CDR2: MNHEY and SMNVEV (reference sequence). V gave up 5 bases and J gave up 6 bases; unmatched junction bases: 12.

The chain combines TRBV5-6 with TRBJ1-4; D is possibly TRBD1 (6 bases). Trimming cost V 6 bases and J 8 bases, with 26 bases left between them. The CDR3 spans 17 residues. Germline V gene sequence: CDR1 SGHDT, CDR2 YYEEEE. Written as DNA, the CDR3 is TGTGCCAGCACCTCCATCAGGGTAGGGGGTGCGGGCGAAAAACTGTTTTTT. The encoded protein is CASTSIRVGGAGEKLFF.

The chain is built from TRBV7-3 and TRBJ1-1; D is unclear. V shed 5 bases and J shed 1 base, with 11 bases lying between them. The CDR3 totals 14 residues. Germline assignment: CDR1 SGHTA and CDR2 FQGTGA. The CDR3 region has the DNA TGTGCCAGCAGCCTCGGCGGACCGAACACTGAAGCTTTCTTT. This sequence encodes CASSLGGPNTEAFF.

The chain has TRBV12-3 or TRBV12-4 and TRBJ1-2; the D gene is possibly TRBD1 (5 bases). The CDR3 is 13 amino acids. Trimming took 1 base from V and 4 from J, leaving 7 bases between them. The CDR3 sequence: CASSLGQIYGYTF. The CDR3, as DNA: TGTGCCAGCAGTTTAGGACAGATCTATGGCTACACCTTC.

The chain links TRBV19 to TRBJ1-2; the match to TRBD1 covers 8 bases. V lost 3 bases to trimming and J lost 1 base; unmatched junction nucleotides: 13. Germline V gene sequence: CDR1 LNHDA, CDR2 SQIVND (reference sequence). The CDR3 has 18 amino acids. The DNA for the CDR3 is TGTGCCAGTAGTATTACACGGACAGGGATCGGAGGTAACTATGGCTACACCTTC. This translates into CASSITRTGIGGNYGYTF.

This chain joins TRBV7-9 and TRBJ1-1; the D is unclear. CDR1 is SEHNR and CDR2 is FQNEAQ in the germline V gene (reference sequence). This CDR3 is 14 amino acids long. The ends were cut back, 6 bases at V and 7 bases at J, with 18 bases in the middle. The CDR3 is CASSDDLAHGEAFF. Written as DNA, the CDR3 is TGTGCCAGCAGTGATGACCTGGCGCACGGTGAAGCTTTCTTT.

The gene calls are TRBV10-2 and TRBJ1-5; D remains ambiguous. The V end lost 1 base, the J end lost 3 bases, and 7 bases lay between the germline ends. This CDR3 has 14 amino acids. CDR1 is WSHSY and CDR2 is SAAADI in the germline V gene. The CDR3 spells CASSEWAPNQPQHF. The CDR3, as DNA: TGCGCCAGCAGTGAGTGGGCTCCCAATCAGCCCCAGCATTTT.

This clone was counted between two and nine times. The chain combines TRBV19 with TRBJ1-1, with D possibly being TRBD1 (6 bases). Germline CDR1 and CDR2: LNHDA and SQIVND (reference sequence). The CDR3 totals 11 residues. Trimming shortened V by 8 bases and J by 6 bases, and 10 bases separated the two germline ends. The CDR3 region is CASGTGSEAFF. The CDR3 DNA follows: TGTGCCAGTGGAACAGGGTCTGAAGCTTTCTTT.

This rearrangement joins TRBV30 to TRBJ2-1; 13 bases are shared with TRBD2. There are 15 residues in the CDR3. Germline values: CDR1 GTSNPN, CDR2 SVGIG (reference sequence). V dropped 7 bases and J dropped 6; count of bases not matched to a gene: 9. CDR3 sequence (DNA): TGTGCCTCTTATTCCGGGACTAGCGGGATCAATGAGCAGTTCTTC. It yields the protein CASYSGTSGINEQFF.

This rearrangement joins TRBV25-1 to TRBJ1-5; tentatively, D is TRBD1 (5 bases). Between the trimmed V and J ends, which lost 4 bases and 3 bases, there was a span of 13 bases. Germline CDR1 is MGHDK and CDR2 is SYGVNS. CDR3 size: 15 residues. The CDR3 sequence is CASSAFLTDNQPQHF. CDR3 bases: TGTGCCAGCAGTGCGTTTTTGACAGACAATCAGCCCCAGCATTTT. Drawing the rest from reference TRBV25-1 and TRBJ1-5, the complete variable domain is EADIYQTPRYLVIGTGKKITLECSQTMGHDKMYWYQQDPGMELHLIHYSYGVNSTEKGDLSSESTVSRIRTEHFPLTLESARPSHTSQYLCASSAFLTDNQPQHFGDGTRLSIL.

The V and J genes are TRBV19 and TRBJ1-5; D call uncertain. V was trimmed by 5 bases and J by 7 bases, leaving 9 bases between them. CDR3 length: 12 residues. Germline loops: CDR1 LNHDA, CDR2 SQIVND (reference sequence). The CDR3 loop reads CASSPPAQPQHF. CDR3 coding DNA: TGTGCCAGTAGTCCCCCGGCCCAGCCCCAGCATTTT.

The chain combines TRBV24-1 with TRBJ1-2, with a tentative D call TRBD1 (5 bases). With 3 bases removed from V and 7 bases from J, the gap between germline ends came to 14 bases. The germline V gene encodes CDR1 KGHDR and CDR2 SFDVKD. The CDR3 is 14 amino acids. CDR3 DNA: TGTGCCACCAGTGATGGGGCAGGGCAGGCTGGCTACACCTTC. Protein product: CATSDGAGQAGYTF.

Here the CDR3 reads CASSQEGAAGGYNEQFF. The CDR3, as DNA: TGTGCCAGCAGCCAAGAAGGGGCAGCGGGAGGGTACAATGAGCAGTTCTTC. The chain links TRBV14 to TRBJ2-1; 10 nucleotides match TRBD2. Germline V gives CDR1 SGHDN, CDR2 FVKESK. V trimming: 0 bases; J trimming: 4 bases; junction bases outside the gene matches: 6. The CDR3 has 17 amino acids.

The chain is built from TRBV19 and TRBJ2-5; 15 positions match TRBD2. J gave up 5 bases and V 4 bases, and 8 bases lay outside the gene matches. This CDR3 spans 17 amino acids. The germline V gene has CDR1 LNHDA and CDR2 SQIVND (reference sequence). The CDR3 sequence is CASSRRTSGRAWETQYF. CDR3 sequence (DNA): TGTGCCAGTAGTAGGCGGACTAGCGGGAGGGCCTGGGAGACCCAGTACTTC.

This chain links TRBV30 with TRBJ1-1; D is possibly TRBD1 (5 bases). The CDR3 totals 14 residues. Germline V CDR1 and CDR2: GTSNPN, SVGIG (reference sequence). With 3 bases removed from V and 2 bases from J, the gap between germline ends came to 13 bases. CDR3 nucleotide sequence: TGTGCCTGGAGCCCATCGACAGTTAACACTGAAGCTTTCTTT. As protein: CAWSPSTVNTEAFF.

This clone was seen a single time. The chain joins TRBV2 to TRBJ1-6; the match to TRBD1 covers 8 bases. Germline assignment: CDR1 SNHLY and CDR2 FYNNEI. This CDR3 is 16 amino acids long. V dropped 6 bases and J dropped 7; count of bases not matched to a gene: 11. CDR3 coding DNA: TGTGCCAGCAGAACTCCGGGACAGGCTTTAAATTCACCCCTCCACTTT. It yields the protein CASRTPGQALNSPLHF.

The chain is built from TRBV13 and TRBJ2-7; TRBD2 matches at 7 bases. This CDR3 has 15 amino acids. Germline V gene data show CDR1 as PRHDT and CDR2 as FYEKMQ (reference sequence). In DNA form, the CDR3 reads TGTGCCAGCAGCGTAGGACTAGGGGATCTTTACGAGCAGTACGTC. It translates to CASSVGLGDLYEQYV.

The chain has TRBV5-5 and TRBJ2-5; D is undetermined. Trimming took off 1 base at V and 4 bases at J, with 8 bases between the two ends. This CDR3 has 13 amino acids. Per the germline V gene, CDR1 is SGHKS and CDR2 is YYEKEE (reference sequence). This chain's CDR3 is CASSLSPLETQYF. The DNA of the CDR3 is TGTGCCAGCAGCTTGTCTCCCCTAGAGACCCAGTACTTC.